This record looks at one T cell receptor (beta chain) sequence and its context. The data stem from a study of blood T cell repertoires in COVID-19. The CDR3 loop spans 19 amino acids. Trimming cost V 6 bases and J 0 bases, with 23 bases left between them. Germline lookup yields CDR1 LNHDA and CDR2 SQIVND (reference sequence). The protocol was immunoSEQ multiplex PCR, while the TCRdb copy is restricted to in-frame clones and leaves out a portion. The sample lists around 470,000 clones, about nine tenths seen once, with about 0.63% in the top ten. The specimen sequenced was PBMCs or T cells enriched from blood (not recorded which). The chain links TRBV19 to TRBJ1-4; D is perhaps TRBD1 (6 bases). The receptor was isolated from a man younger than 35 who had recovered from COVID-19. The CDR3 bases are TGTGCCAGTAGCCAAGCCAATACAGGGTACTTTGCAACTAATGAAAAACTGTTTTTT. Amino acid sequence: CASSQANTGYFATNEKLFF.